The 30 T cell receptor beta chains presented below share a single source sample, sequenced in a study of CD8 T cell repertoires and HIV-1 epitope variants. Their cognate antigens are unknown. Some clones are missing from TCRdb's copy, which holds only in-frame ones; the method was immunoSEQ multiplex PCR. Of about 2,900 clones in the sample, approximately 71% are singletons; the top ten hold under 45%. The sample was cultured CD8+ T cells derived from PBMCs. Receptors were obtained from a male donor with HIV.

This clone was seen only a few times. The gene calls are TRBV19 and TRBJ2-7, with D hard to call. The germline V gene has CDR1 LNHDA and CDR2 SQIVND (reference sequence). The CDR3 totals 13 residues. The germline V and J ends were trimmed by 4 bases and 0 bases, with 7 bases remaining between them. The CDR3 coding sequence is TGTGCCAGTAGTACGGACGGCTCCTACGAGCAGTACTTC. Translation: CASSTDGSYEQYF.

In its sample, this clone was seen a few times. The rearrangement uses TRBV6-5 and TRBJ2-2, with a possible D match to TRBD1 (6 bases). The CDR3 length is 13 residues. Per germline, CDR1 MNHEY and CDR2 SVGAGI. Trimming left V 6 bases short and J 4 bases short, with 9 bases between. Written as DNA, the CDR3 is TGTGCCAGCAGCTCGGACAGCACCGGGGAGCTGTTTTTT. Its protein product is CASSSDSTGELFF.

V usage is TRBV7-9 and J usage is TRBJ2-1; TRBD2 agrees at 10 bases. From germline, CDR1 is SEHNR and CDR2 FQNEAQ (reference sequence). Trimming removed 2 bases from V and 6 bases from J; junction bases left unmatched: 4. The CDR3 is 15 amino acids. The CDR3 region is CASSLLAGEGNEQFF. CDR3 bases: TGTGCCAGCAGCTTACTAGCGGGAGAGGGCAATGAGCAGTTCTTC.

The chain combines TRBV7-6 with TRBJ2-3; D is perhaps TRBD1 (6 bases). V was shortened by 4 bases and J by 2 bases, with 10 bases between the two germline ends. Germline CDR1 reads SGHVS; CDR2 reads FNYEAQ. CDR3 length: 14 residues. The CDR3 reads CASSSTGITDTQYF. CDR3 DNA sequence: TGTGCCAGCAGCTCCACAGGGATCACAGATACGCAGTATTTT. Looking up the rest from reference TRBV7-6 and TRBJ2-3 gives the full variable domain: GAGVSQSPRYKVTKRGQDVALRCDPISGHVSLYWYRQALGQGPEFLTYFNYEAQQDKSGLPNDRFSAERPEGSISTLTIQRTEQRDSAMYRCASSSTGITDTQYFGPGTRLTVL.

This clone was counted a few times. The chain recombines TRBV5-5 with TRBJ1-3; 7 nucleotides line up with TRBD1. The CDR3 has 16 amino acids. Trimming cost V 0 bases and J 4 bases; bases outside gene matches: 7. CDR1 SGHKS and CDR2 YYEKEE come from the germline V gene (reference sequence). CDR3 protein: CASSLAPTGLGNTIYF. The DNA of the CDR3 is TGTGCCAGCAGCTTGGCCCCGACAGGGCTAGGAAACACCATATATTTT. Variable domain in full (rest from reference TRBV5-5 and TRBJ1-3): DAGVTQSPTHLIKTRGQQVTLRCSPISGHKSVSWYQQVLGQGPQFIFQYYEKEERGRGNFPDRFSARQFPNYSSELNVNALLLGDSALYLCASSLAPTGLGNTIYFGEGSWLTVV.

This clone came up once. V gene TRBV4-2 combines with J gene TRBJ2-3, with D tentatively TRBD2 (6 bases). The V gene's germline CDR1 is LGHNA and CDR2 YNFKEQ. This CDR3 is built from 16 residues. Trimming took off 3 bases at V and 6 bases at J, with 19 bases between the two ends. The CDR3 spells CASSQEAGGVGDTQYF. Written as DNA, the CDR3 is TGTGCCAGCAGCCAGGAAGCGGGTGGGGTGGGGGATACGCAGTATTTT.

This chain links TRBV28 with TRBJ2-7, with D uncertain. The CDR3 totals 14 residues. With 4 bases removed from V and 2 bases from J, the gap between germline ends came to 12 bases. CDR1 is MDHEN and CDR2 is SYDVKM in the germline V gene. This CDR3 is CASSSDVSAYEQYF. The CDR3 bases are TGTGCCAGCAGTTCAGATGTCTCGGCCTACGAGCAGTACTTC. Looking up the rest from reference TRBV28 and TRBJ2-7 gives the full variable domain: DVKVTQSSRYLVKRTGEKVFLECVQDMDHENMFWYRQDPGLGLRLIYFSYDVKMKEKGDIPEGYSVSREKKERFSLILESASTNQTSMYLCASSSDVSAYEQYFGPGTRLTVT.

CDR3 sequence reads: CASSLTAGFGNTIYF. The CDR3 DNA is TGTGCCAGCAGTCTAACCGCAGGGTTTGGAAACACCATATATTTT. The gene calls are TRBV27 and TRBJ1-3; tentatively, D is TRBD1 (5 bases). CDR3 length: 15 amino acids. Trimming removed 5 bases from V and 3 bases from J, with 14 bases in between. Looked up from germline, CDR1 is MNHEY and CDR2 is SMNVEV (reference sequence).

This chain links TRBV6-1 with TRBJ2-2; no clear D. Germline V lookup: CDR1 MNHNS, CDR2 SASEGT. Trimming took 2 bases from V and 4 from J, leaving 8 bases between them. This CDR3 comprises 14 residues. DNA of the CDR3: TGTGCCAGCAGTGAATTATCTATCACCGGGGAGCTGTTTTTT. It specifies CASSELSITGELFF.

This chain links TRBV28 with TRBJ1-1; D unresolved. The CDR3 runs to 14 residues. The V end was cut by 6 bases, the J end by 0 bases, with 11 bases between. Germline V gives CDR1 MDHEN, CDR2 SYDVKM. CDR3 DNA: TGTGCCAGCAGACCAGCAGGCATGAACACTGAAGCTTTCTTT. Its translation is CASRPAGMNTEAFF.

The chain links TRBV6-6 to TRBJ2-1, with 7 bases aligning to TRBD2. This CDR3 spans 14 amino acids. CDR1 and CDR2 from the germline V gene are MNHNY and SVGAGI (reference sequence). The V gene end was trimmed by 6 bases and the J gene end by 8 bases; junction bases not matched to a gene: 10. CDR3 bases: TGTGCCAGCAGCCTCTGGACGGCGGGGGATGAGCAGTTCTTC. Translating gives CASSLWTAGDEQFF.

The chain is built from TRBV10-3 and TRBJ2-7; either TRBD1 or TRBD2 may supply D (5 bases each). This CDR3 spans 13 amino acids. The germline V gene has CDR1 ENHRY and CDR2 SYGVKD. With 4 bases removed from V and 0 bases from J, the gap between germline ends came to 7 bases. CDR3 sequence (DNA): TGTGCCATCAGTGGGGACGACTCCTACGAGCAGTACTTC. Translated, it gives CAISGDDSYEQYF.

This chain connects TRBV19 to TRBJ1-3, with unresolved D. The germline CDR1 and CDR2 sequences are LNHDA and SQIVND (reference sequence). The length of the CDR3 is 13 residues. V was pared by 8 bases and J by 2 bases, with 10 bases between. The CDR3 reads CASPSGPGNTIYF. CDR3 nucleotide sequence: TGTGCCAGTCCGTCGGGTCCTGGAAACACCATATATTTT.

CDR3 residues: CAWSTGTGANEQYF. For the CDR3, the DNA is TGTGCCTGGAGTACCGGGACAGGGGCGAACGAGCAGTACTTC. The chain joins TRBV30 to TRBJ2-7; 10 bases match TRBD1. Germline CDR1 and CDR2: GTSNPN and SVGIG (reference sequence). The CDR3 is made up of 14 amino acids. J lost 5 bases, V lost 2 bases, and 6 bases had no gene match.

Only a few counts were recorded for this clone. The chain has TRBV5-4 and TRBJ1-5, with TRBD1 as a possible D gene (6 bases). Trimming cost V 3 bases and J 1 base, with 8 bases left between them. The CDR3 sequence is 14 residues long. Germline values: CDR1 SGHNT, CDR2 YYREEE (reference sequence). CDR3 loop: CASSYGQSNQPQHF. In DNA, the CDR3 is TGTGCCAGCAGCTATGGACAGAGCAATCAGCCCCAGCATTTT.

V gene TRBV6-1 combines with J gene TRBJ2-4; perhaps TRBD1 as D (5 bases). The CDR3 contains 12 residues. V gave up 5 bases and J gave up 9 bases, with 11 bases separating them. The germline V gene encodes CDR1 MNHNS and CDR2 SASEGT. CDR3 DNA: TGTGCCAGCAGTTTTCAGGGTGGCATTCAGTACTTC. It codes for CASSFQGGIQYF.

The chain joins TRBV14 to TRBJ2-6; possibly TRBD2 for D (7 bases). Trimming removed 3 bases from V and 3 bases from J, with 12 bases in between. This CDR3 is built from 16 residues. The germline V gene has CDR1 SGHDN and CDR2 FVKESK. CDR3 amino acids: CASSQSGGLGANVLTF. CDR3 DNA: TGTGCCAGCAGCCAGTCCGGGGGGCTTGGGGCCAACGTCCTGACTTTC. Full variable domain (remainder filled in from reference TRBV14 and TRBJ2-6): EAGVTQFPSHSVIEKGQTVTLRCDPISGHDNLYWYRRVMGKEIKFLLHFVKESKQDESGMPNNRFLAERTGGTYSTLKVQPAELEDSGVYFCASSQSGGLGANVLTFGAGSRLTVL.

J is TRBJ2-3 and V is TRBV6-4; TRBD1 matches 10 bases. The CDR3 contains 14 residues. Germline CDR1 and CDR2: MRHNA and SNTAGT. The junction had 2 bases not matched to a gene; V was cut back by 4 bases and J by 4 bases. The CDR3 spells CASSAGTGADTQYF. CDR3 DNA: TGTGCCAGCAGTGCCGGGACAGGGGCAGATACGCAGTATTTT.

The V gene is TRBV28, the J gene TRBJ2-1; no clear D. The CDR3 is made up of 12 amino acids. V gave up 9 bases and J gave up 7 bases, with 13 bases separating them. The germline gives CDR1 MDHEN, CDR2 SYDVKM. The CDR3 loop is CASRSQLNEQFF. The CDR3 DNA reads TGTGCCAGTAGAAGCCAGTTGAATGAGCAGTTCTTC.

This clone has a handful of counts. J is TRBJ1-3 and V is TRBV27; D remains ambiguous. This CDR3 region has 15 residues. Trimming removed 5 bases from V and 0 bases from J, with 11 bases in between. CDR1 and CDR2 from the germline V gene are MNHEY and SMNVEV (reference sequence). This chain's CDR3 is CASSADGYSGNTIYF. CDR3 bases: TGTGCCAGCAGTGCGGACGGATACTCTGGAAACACCATATATTTT.

This rearrangement joins TRBV29-1 to TRBJ2-3; D remains ambiguous. Germline V gives CDR1 SQVTM, CDR2 ANQGSEA. This CDR3 is built from 13 residues. V dropped 6 bases and J dropped 0 bases, with 10 bases sitting between them. The CDR3 loop is CSVDVASTDTQYF. The CDR3, as DNA: TGCAGCGTGGACGTCGCTAGCACAGATACGCAGTATTTT.

The gene calls are TRBV13 and TRBJ2-2; 10 positions match TRBD1. The CDR3 contains 17 residues. The J segment lost 6 bases and the V segment lost 5 bases, leaving 12 bases of the junction unmatched. Looked up from germline, CDR1 is PRHDT and CDR2 is FYEKMQ (reference sequence). The chain's CDR3 is CASSPQGQGLVAGELFF. The CDR3, as DNA: TGTGCCAGCAGCCCCCAGGGACAGGGGTTGGTTGCCGGGGAGCTGTTTTTT. The variable domain in full, completed from reference TRBV13 and TRBJ2-2, reads AAGVIQSPRHLIKEKRETATLKCYPIPRHDTVYWYQQGPGQDPQFLISFYEKMQSDKGSIPDRFSAQQFSDYHSELNMSSLELGDSALYFCASSPQGQGLVAGELFFGEGSRLTVL.

The chain is built from TRBV7-2 and TRBJ2-5; either TRBD1 or TRBD2 may supply D (5 bases each). The CDR3 totals 14 residues. Germline assignment: CDR1 SGHTA and CDR2 FQGNSA. The V gene lost 1 base and the J gene lost 5 bases, with 11 bases spanning the gap. The CDR3 is CASSLDQGVETQYF. The CDR3, as DNA: TGTGCCAGCAGCTTAGATCAGGGAGTTGAGACCCAGTACTTC.

The rearrangement uses TRBV5-1 and TRBJ2-3, with 10 bases fitting TRBD1. Germline V gene lookup returns CDR1 SGHRS and CDR2 YFSETQ. The CDR3 runs 14 residues. Trimming cost V 3 bases and J 3 bases; bases outside gene matches: 1. CDR3: CASSWDRGTDTQYF. DNA of the CDR3: TGCGCCAGCAGCTGGGACAGGGGAACAGATACGCAGTATTTT.

The gene calls are TRBV9 and TRBJ2-2, with 8 bases lining up with TRBD1. This CDR3 has 16 amino acids. Trimming at V came to 3 bases and at J to 4 bases, leaving 8 bases not matched to a gene. CDR1 is SGDLS, CDR2 YYNGEE, per germline. The CDR3 region has the DNA TGTGCCAGCAGCGCCTACGGACAGGGAGGCACCGGGGAGCTGTTTTTT. It yields the protein CASSAYGQGGTGELFF.

The V and J genes are TRBV4-1 and TRBJ2-7; D remains unclear. Germline CDR1 reads MGHRA; CDR2 reads YSYEKL. The CDR3 length is 14 residues. V was trimmed by 0 bases and J by 3 bases, leaving 9 bases between them. For the CDR3, the DNA is TGCGCCAGCAGCCAAGATGAAGAAAACTACGAGCAGTACTTC. The encoded protein is CASSQDEENYEQYF.

Sample share makes this clone large. An end of the junction differs from the germline gene, which may be a read error. V usage is TRBV27 and J usage is TRBJ2-7, with D perhaps given as TRBD1 or TRBD2 (5 bases each). This CDR3 is 16 amino acids long. Germline-derived CDR1 and CDR2 are MNHEY and SMNVEV (reference sequence). This chain's CDR3 is CASSVSSGTVSYEQYF. The CDR3 nucleotides read TGTGCCAGCAGTGTATCCTCCGGGACGGTGTCCTACGAGCAGTACTTC.

The CDR3 DNA follows: TGTGCCAGCAGCTTGGAGAGGGGCGAGCAGTACTTC. It yields the protein CASSLERGEQYF. This rearrangement joins TRBV5-6 to TRBJ2-7; D is possibly TRBD1 or TRBD2 (5 bases each). CDR3 length: 12 residues. The germline CDR1 and CDR2 sequences are SGHDT and YYEEEE. Trimming stripped 0 bases from V and 6 bases from J, with 7 bases between.

The chain links TRBV6-5 to TRBJ1-1; 10 bases are a match to TRBD1. CDR1 and CDR2 from the germline V gene are MNHEY and SVGAGI. V lost 0 bases, J lost 6 bases, and 4 bases stayed unmatched. CDR3 size: 15 residues. CDR3 DNA: TGTGCCAGCAGTTACTCGACAGGGGGCAACGCTGAAGCTTTCTTT. This gives the protein CASSYSTGGNAEAFF.

The chain couples TRBV5-4 to TRBJ1-3; no clear D. V was cut by 3 bases and J by 5 bases, with 12 bases left in between. The CDR3 is 14 amino acids. In germline, CDR1 is SGHNT, CDR2 YYREEE (reference sequence). The CDR3 bases are TGTGCCAGCAGCTCTCCGGACGTGAGAAACACCATATATTTT. Amino acid sequence: CASSSPDVRNTIYF.